These 6 T cell receptor beta chains originate from one sample sequenced in a study of blood T cell repertoires in COVID-19. TCRdb keeps only in-frame clones here, not all; method: immunoSEQ multiplex PCR. The sample comprises under 300,000 clones, approximately 86% of which are singletons, and about 1% rests with the top ten. Source material: PBMCs or T cells enriched from blood (not recorded which). All receptors derive from a woman aged 25 to 39 who had recovered from COVID-19.

V usage is TRBV4-3 and J usage is TRBJ1-2; no firm D call. The CDR3 sequence is 13 residues long. CDR1 LGHNA and CDR2 YSLEER come from the germline V gene. Trimming took 5 bases from V and 7 from J, leaving 14 bases between them. This chain's CDR3 is CASSSWALSGYTF. The CDR3 DNA sequence: TGCGCCAGCAGCTCGTGGGCGTTGTCTGGCTACACCTTC.

This clone was detected only once. The rearrangement uses TRBV6-5 and TRBJ2-1, with TRBD1 as a possible D gene (5 bases). CDR3 length: 12 residues. V shed 7 bases and J shed 9 bases, with 13 bases lying between them. Germline loops: CDR1 MNHEY, CDR2 SVGAGI. This chain's CDR3 is CASTDIASEQFF. Here the CDR3 DNA reads TGTGCCAGCACGGACATAGCTTCTGAGCAGTTCTTC.

This clone was seen a few times. J is TRBJ2-2 and V is TRBV2; D is unclear. This CDR3 contains 11 residues. V lost 7 bases and J 6 bases, leaving 6 bases between the germline ends. CDR1 is SNHLY, CDR2 FYNNEI, per germline. CDR3 bases: TGTGCCAGCATGCTACCCGGGGAGCTGTTTTTT. It yields the protein CASMLPGELFF.

The rearrangement joins TRBV27 to TRBJ1-1; D is unresolved. V lost 3 bases, J lost 4 bases, and 15 bases lay in between. The CDR3 is 15 amino acids. Germline assignment: CDR1 MNHEY and CDR2 SMNVEV (reference sequence). The CDR3 bases are TGTGCCAGCAGTTTCCTATCCAGACGGAGCACTGAAGCTTTCTTT. Its translation is CASSFLSRRSTEAFF.

The J gene is TRBJ1-5, the V gene TRBV21-1. TRBV21-1 is reported as a pseudogene. This CDR3 is 14 amino acids long. The CDR3 here is CASSKAWERKPQHF. For the CDR3, the DNA is TGTGCCAGCAGCAAAGCGTGGGAGAGGAAGCCCCAGCATTTT.

The chain has TRBV30 and TRBJ2-1, with a possible D match to TRBD1 (6 bases). Germline assignment: CDR1 GTSNPN and CDR2 SVGIG (reference sequence). The CDR3 is made up of 13 amino acids. Trimming stripped 5 bases from V and 5 bases from J, with 13 bases between. CDR3 region: CAWYTGSHNEQFF. For the CDR3, the DNA is TGTGCCTGGTATACAGGGTCCCACAATGAGCAGTTCTTC.